The following is a T cell receptor beta chain sequence with its context. Measured with immunoSEQ multiplex PCR; TCRdb has only the in-frame clones, and not every one. The sample has about 28,000 clones; approximately 90% are singletons. The record originates from a study of T cells in localized non-small cell lung cancer. Germline CDR1 is SNHLY and CDR2 is FYNNEI. The CDR3 sequence is 15 residues long. Deletions cut 3 bases from V and 9 bases from J, with 18 bases between. The chain employs TRBV2 and TRBJ1-5; D may be TRBD1 (5 bases). The receptor was derived from a woman aged 18-49 years with stage I lung adenocarcinoma. The material sequenced was peripheral blood, taken before any cancer treatment. CDR3 sequence reads: CASSEGQGPYRPQHF. For the CDR3, the DNA is TGTGCCAGCAGTGAGGGGCAGGGACCCTATCGGCCCCAGCATTTT.